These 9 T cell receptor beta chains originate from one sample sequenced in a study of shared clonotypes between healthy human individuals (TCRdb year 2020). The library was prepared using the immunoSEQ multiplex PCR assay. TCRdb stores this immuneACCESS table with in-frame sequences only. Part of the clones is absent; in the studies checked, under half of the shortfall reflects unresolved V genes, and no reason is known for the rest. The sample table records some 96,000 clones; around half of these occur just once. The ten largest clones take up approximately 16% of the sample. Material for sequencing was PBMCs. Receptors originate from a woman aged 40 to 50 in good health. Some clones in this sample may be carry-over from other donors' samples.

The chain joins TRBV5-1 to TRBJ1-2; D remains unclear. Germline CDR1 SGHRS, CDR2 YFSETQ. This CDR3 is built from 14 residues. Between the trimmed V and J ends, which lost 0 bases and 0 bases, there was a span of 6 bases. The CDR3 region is CASSLDTANYGYTF. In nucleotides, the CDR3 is TGCGCCAGCAGCTTGGACACAGCTAACTATGGCTACACCTTC.

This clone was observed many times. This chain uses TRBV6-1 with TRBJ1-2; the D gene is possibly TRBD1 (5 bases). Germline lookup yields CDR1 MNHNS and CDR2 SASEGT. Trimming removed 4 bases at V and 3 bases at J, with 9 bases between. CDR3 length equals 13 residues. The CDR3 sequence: CASSGRDYYGYTF. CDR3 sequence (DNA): TGTGCCAGCAGTGGCCGGGACTACTATGGCTACACCTTC.

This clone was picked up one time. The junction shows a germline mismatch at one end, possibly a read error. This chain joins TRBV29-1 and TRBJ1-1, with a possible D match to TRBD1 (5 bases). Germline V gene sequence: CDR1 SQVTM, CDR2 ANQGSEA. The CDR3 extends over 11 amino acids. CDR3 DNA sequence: TGTAGCGCCGTCGGGGGTCCTGAAGCTTTCTTT. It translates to CSAVGGPEAFF.

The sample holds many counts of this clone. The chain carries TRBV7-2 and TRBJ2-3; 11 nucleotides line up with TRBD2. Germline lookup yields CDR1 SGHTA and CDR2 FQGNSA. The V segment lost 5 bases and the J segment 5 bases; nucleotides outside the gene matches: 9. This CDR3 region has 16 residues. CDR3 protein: CASSPFSGRAQDTQYF. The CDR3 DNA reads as TGTGCCAGCAGCCCATTTAGCGGGAGGGCCCAAGATACGCAGTATTTT.

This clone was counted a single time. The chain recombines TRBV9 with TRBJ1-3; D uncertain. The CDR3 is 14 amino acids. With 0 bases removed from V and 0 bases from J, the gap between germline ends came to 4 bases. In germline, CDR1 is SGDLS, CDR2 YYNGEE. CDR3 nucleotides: TGTGCCAGCAGCGTAGGGGCCTCTGGAAACACCATATATTTT. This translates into CASSVGASGNTIYF.

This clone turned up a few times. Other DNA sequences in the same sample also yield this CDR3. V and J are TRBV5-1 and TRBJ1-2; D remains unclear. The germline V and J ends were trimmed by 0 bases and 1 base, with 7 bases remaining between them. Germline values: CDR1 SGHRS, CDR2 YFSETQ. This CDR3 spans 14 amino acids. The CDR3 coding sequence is TGCGCCAGCAGCTTGGACGGGAATAACTATGGCTACACCTTC. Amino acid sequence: CASSLDGNNYGYTF.

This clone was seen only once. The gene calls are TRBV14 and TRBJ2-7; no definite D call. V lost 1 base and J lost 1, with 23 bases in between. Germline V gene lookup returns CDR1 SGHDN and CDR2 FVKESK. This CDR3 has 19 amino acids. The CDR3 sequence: CASSQGTRAVLKGSYEQYF. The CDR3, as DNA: TGTGCCAGCAGCCAAGGTACCCGGGCCGTTCTGAAGGGTTCCTACGAGCAGTACTTC.

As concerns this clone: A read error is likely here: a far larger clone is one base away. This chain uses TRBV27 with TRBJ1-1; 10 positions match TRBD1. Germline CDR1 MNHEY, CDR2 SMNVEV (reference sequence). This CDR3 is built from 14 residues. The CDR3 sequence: CASSRGQGNTEALF. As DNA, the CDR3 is TGTGCCAGCAGTCGGGGACAGGGGAACACTGAAGCTCTCTTT.

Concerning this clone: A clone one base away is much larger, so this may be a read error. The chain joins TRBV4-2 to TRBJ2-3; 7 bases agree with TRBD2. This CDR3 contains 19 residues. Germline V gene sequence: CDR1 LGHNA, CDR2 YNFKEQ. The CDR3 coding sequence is TGTGCCAGCAGCCGGAGCCGGACGGGAGGAACCACTAGCACAGGTACGCAGTATTTT. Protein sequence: CASSRSRTGGTTSTGTQYF.